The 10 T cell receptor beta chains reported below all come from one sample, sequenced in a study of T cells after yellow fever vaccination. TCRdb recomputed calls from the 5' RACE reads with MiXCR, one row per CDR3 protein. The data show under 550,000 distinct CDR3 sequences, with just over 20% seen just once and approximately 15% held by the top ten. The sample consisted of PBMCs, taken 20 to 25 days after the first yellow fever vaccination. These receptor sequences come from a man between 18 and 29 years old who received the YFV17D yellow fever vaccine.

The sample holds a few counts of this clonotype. CDR3 DNA: TGTGCCAGCAGCACACCGACTAGCGGGGGGGCTTACAGCGGGGAGCTGTTTTTT. Protein: CASSTPTSGGAYSGELFF. The V gene is TRBV11-2, the J gene TRBJ2-2; 14 bases map to TRBD2. Trimming cost V 5 bases and J 7 bases; bases outside gene matches: 12. Germline V CDR1 and CDR2: SGHAT, FQNNGV. This CDR3 region has 18 residues.

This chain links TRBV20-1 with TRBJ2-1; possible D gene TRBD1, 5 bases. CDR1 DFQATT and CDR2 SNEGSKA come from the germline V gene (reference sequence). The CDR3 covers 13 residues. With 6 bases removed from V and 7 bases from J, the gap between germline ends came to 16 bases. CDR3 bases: TGCAGTGCCCCGATCCAGGGTTGGAATGAGCAGTTCTTC. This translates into CSAPIQGWNEQFF.

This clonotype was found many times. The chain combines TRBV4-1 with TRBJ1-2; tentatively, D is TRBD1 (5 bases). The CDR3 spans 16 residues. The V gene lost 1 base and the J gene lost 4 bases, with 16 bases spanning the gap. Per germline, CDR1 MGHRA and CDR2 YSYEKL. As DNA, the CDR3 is TGCGCCAGCAGCCAAGGGGTTGCAGGGTCCCTCTATGGCTACACCTTC. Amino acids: CASSQGVAGSLYGYTF.

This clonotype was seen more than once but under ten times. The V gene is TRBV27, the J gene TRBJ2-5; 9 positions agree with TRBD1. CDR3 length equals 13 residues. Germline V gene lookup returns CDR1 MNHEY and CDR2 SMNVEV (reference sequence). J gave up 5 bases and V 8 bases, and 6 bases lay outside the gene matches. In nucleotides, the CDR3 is TGTGCCAGCGGAGGGACAGGGTTGGAGACCCAGTACTTC. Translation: CASGGTGLETQYF.

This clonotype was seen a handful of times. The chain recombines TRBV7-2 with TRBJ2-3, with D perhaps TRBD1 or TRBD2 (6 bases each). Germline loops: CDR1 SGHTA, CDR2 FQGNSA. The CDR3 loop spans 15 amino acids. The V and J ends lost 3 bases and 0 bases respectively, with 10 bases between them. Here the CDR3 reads CASSFPGASTDTQYF. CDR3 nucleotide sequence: TGTGCCAGCAGCTTCCCGGGGGCTAGCACAGATACGCAGTATTTT.

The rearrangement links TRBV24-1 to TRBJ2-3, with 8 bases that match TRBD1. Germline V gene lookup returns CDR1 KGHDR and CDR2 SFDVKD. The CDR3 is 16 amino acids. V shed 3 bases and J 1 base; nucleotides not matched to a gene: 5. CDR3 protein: CATSDSPGQGTDTQYF. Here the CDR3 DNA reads TGTGCCACCAGTGATAGTCCGGGACAGGGCACAGATACGCAGTATTTT.

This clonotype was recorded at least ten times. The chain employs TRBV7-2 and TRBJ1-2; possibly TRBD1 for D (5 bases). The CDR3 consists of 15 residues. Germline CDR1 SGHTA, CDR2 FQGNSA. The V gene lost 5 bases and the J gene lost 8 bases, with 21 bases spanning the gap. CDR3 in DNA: TGTGCCAGCAGCCCCCCCGGGGGGACCCAAGGGGGCTACACCTTC. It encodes CASSPPGGTQGGYTF.

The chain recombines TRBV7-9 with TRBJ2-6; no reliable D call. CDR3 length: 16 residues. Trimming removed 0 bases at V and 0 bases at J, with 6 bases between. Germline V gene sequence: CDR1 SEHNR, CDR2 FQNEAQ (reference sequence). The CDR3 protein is CASSLALTSGANVLTF. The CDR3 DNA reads TGTGCCAGCAGCTTAGCTCTGACCTCTGGGGCCAACGTCCTGACTTTC.

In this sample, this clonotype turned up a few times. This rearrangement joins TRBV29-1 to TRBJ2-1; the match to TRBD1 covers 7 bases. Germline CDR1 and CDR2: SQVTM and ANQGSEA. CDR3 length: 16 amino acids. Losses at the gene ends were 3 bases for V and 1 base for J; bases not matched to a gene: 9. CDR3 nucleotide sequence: TGCAGCGTTGAGGGATACAGGGGCCTATCCTACAATGAGCAGTTCTTC. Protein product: CSVEGYRGLSYNEQFF.

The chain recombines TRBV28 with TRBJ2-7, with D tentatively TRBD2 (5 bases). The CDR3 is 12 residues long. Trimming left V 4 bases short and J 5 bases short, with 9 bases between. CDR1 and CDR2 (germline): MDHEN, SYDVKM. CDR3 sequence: CASSSPGDEQYV. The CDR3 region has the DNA TGTGCCAGCAGTTCTCCCGGGGACGAGCAGTACGTC.